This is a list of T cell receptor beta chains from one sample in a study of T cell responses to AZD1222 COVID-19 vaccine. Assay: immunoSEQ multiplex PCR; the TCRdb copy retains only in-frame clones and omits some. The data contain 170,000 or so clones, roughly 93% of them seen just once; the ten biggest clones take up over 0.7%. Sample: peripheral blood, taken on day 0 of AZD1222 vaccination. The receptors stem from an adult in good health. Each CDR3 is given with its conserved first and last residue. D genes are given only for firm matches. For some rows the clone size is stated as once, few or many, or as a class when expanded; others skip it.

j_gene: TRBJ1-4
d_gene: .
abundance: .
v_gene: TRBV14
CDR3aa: CASSTTQINEKLFF
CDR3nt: TGTGCCAGCAGCACGACCCAAATTAATGAAAAACTGTTTTTT

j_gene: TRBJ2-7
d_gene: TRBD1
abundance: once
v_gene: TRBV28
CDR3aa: CASSLDRGEQYF
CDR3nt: TGTGCCAGCAGTTTGGACAGGGGCGAGCAGTACTTC

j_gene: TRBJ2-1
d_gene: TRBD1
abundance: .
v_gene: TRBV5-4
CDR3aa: CASSLQQGYEQFF
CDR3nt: TGTGCCAGCAGCTTACAACAGGGGTATGAGCAGTTCTTC

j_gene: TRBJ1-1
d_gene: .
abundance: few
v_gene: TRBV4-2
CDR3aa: CASSQLDRNTEAFF
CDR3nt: TGTGCCAGCAGCCAATTAGACAGGAACACTGAAGCTTTCTTT

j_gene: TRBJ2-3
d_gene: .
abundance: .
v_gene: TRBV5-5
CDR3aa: CASSLSAAYTDTQYF
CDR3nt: TGTGCCAGCAGCTTGTCGGCAGCCTACACAGATACGCAGTATTTT

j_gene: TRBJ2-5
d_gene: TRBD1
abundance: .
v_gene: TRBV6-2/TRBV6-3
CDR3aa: CASSRDRAETQYF
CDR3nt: TGTGCCAGCAGCCGGGACAGGGCCGAGACCCAGTACTTC

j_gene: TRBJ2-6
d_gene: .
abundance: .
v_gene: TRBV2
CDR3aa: CASSVGGLLLDGANVLTF
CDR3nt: TGTGCCAGCAGTGTAGGCGGGCTTCTCCTAGATGGGGCCAACGTCCTGACTTTC

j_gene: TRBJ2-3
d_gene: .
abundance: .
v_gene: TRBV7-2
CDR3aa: CASSKRATTDTQYF
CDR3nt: TGTGCCAGCAGCAAACGGGCCACCACAGATACGCAGTATTTT

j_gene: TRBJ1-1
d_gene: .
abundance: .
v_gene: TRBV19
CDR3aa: CASIRARAPNTEAFF
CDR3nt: TGTGCCAGTATAAGGGCCAGGGCACCGAACACTGAAGCTTTCTTT

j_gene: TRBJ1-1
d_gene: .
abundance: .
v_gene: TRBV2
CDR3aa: CASSEAGPEAFF
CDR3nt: TGTGCCAGCAGTGAAGCGGGACCGGAAGCTTTCTTT

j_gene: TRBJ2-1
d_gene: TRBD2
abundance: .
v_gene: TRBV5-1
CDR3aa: CASSSSPVGAGDYNEQFF
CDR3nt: TGCGCCAGCAGCTCTTCCCCGGTCGGAGCGGGGGATTACAATGAGCAGTTCTTC

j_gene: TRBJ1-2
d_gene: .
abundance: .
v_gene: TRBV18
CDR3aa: CASSAISPPRGYGYTF
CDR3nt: TGTGCCAGCTCAGCAATAAGCCCGCCCCGAGGCTATGGCTACACCTTC

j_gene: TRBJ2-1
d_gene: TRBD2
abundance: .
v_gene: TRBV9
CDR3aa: CASSESMSGGNEQFF
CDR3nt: TGTGCCAGCAGCGAGTCCATGAGCGGGGGGAATGAGCAGTTCTTC

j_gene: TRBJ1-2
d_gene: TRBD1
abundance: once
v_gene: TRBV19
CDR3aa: CASTTGQGSYGYTF
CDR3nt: TGTGCCAGTACCACGGGACAGGGAAGCTATGGCTACACCTTC

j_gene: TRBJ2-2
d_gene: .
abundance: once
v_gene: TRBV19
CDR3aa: CASSIAQGAGELFF
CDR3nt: TGTGCCAGTAGTATCGCACAGGGTGCCGGGGAGCTGTTTTTT

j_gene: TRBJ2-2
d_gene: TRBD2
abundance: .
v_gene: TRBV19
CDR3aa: CASSRDYMTGELFF
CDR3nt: TGTGCCAGTAGCCGGGACTATATGACCGGGGAGCTGTTTTTT

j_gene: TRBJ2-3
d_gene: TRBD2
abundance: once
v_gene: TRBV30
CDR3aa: CAWMQTSGSDTQYF
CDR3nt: TGTGCCTGGATGCAAACTAGCGGATCGGATACGCAGTATTTT

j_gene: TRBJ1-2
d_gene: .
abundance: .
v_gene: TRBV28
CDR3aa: CASSTTGLTGYGYTF
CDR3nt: TGTGCCAGCAGTACGACAGGACTGACTGGCTATGGCTACACCTTC

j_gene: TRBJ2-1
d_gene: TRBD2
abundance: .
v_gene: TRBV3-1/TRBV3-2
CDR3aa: CASSLAGGFTSEQFF
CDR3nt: TGTGCCAGCAGCCTAGCGGGGGGGTTTACAAGTGAGCAGTTCTTC

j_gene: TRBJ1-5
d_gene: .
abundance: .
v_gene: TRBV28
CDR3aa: CASTLLGGQGMSNQPQHF
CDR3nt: TGTGCCAGCACCCTACTTGGCGGGCAGGGGATGAGCAATCAGCCCCAGCATTTT

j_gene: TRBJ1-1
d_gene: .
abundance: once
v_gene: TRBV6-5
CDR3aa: CASSYSIEANTEAFF
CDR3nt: TGTGCCAGCAGTTACTCGATCGAAGCAAACACTGAAGCTTTCTTT

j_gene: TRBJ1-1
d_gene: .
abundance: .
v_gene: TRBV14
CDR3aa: CASSLTVGTEAFF
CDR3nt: TGTGCCAGCAGTCTCACAGTTGGCACTGAAGCTTTCTTT

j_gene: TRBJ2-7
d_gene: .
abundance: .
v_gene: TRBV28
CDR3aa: CASSTRDDWKQYF
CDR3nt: TGTGCCAGCAGTACCCGGGACGACTGGAAGCAGTACTTC

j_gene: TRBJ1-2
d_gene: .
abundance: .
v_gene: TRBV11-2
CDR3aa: CASSFAWTINGYTF
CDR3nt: TGTGCCAGCAGCTTCGCATGGACAATCAATGGCTACACCTTC

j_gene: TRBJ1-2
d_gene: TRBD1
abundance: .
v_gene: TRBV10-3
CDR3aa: CAISFETGTGDGYTF
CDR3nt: TGTGCCATCAGTTTCGAAACCGGGACAGGGGATGGCTACACCTTC

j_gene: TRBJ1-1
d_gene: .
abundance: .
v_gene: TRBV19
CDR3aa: CASSMGSRFPTEAFF
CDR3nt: TGTGCCAGTAGTATGGGCAGCCGTTTTCCCACTGAAGCTTTCTTT

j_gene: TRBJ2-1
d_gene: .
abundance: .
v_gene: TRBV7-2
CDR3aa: CASSLGQNNEQFF
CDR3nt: TGTGCCAGCAGCTTAGGACAGAACAATGAGCAGTTCTTC

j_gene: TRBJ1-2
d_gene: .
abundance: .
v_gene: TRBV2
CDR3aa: CASSVGGSGYNYGYTF
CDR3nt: TGTGCCAGCAGTGTAGGAGGGTCGGGGTATAACTATGGCTACACCTTC

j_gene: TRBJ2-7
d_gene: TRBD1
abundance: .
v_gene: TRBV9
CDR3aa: CASSVGNRGDYEQYF
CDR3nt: TGTGCCAGCAGCGTAGGTAACAGGGGGGACTACGAGCAGTACTTC

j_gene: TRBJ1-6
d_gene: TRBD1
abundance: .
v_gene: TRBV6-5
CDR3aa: CASNRDRGNSPLHF
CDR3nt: TGTGCCAGCAACAGGGACAGGGGTAATTCACCCCTCCACTTT

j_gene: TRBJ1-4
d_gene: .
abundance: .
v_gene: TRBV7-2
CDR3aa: CASSLDRATNEKLFF
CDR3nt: TGTGCCAGCAGCTTAGACCGTGCAACTAATGAAAAACTGTTTTTT

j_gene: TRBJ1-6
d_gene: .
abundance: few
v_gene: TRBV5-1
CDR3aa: CASTDYELPNSPLHF
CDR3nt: TGCGCCAGCACAGATTACGAGCTCCCTAATTCACCCCTCCACTTT

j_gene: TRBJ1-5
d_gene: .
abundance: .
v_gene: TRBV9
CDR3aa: CASSAGPWTRNQPQHF
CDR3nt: TGTGCCAGCAGCGCGGGACCCTGGACCCGCAATCAGCCCCAGCATTTT

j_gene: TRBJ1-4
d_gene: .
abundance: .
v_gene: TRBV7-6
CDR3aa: CASSLQRGPNEKLFF
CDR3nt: TGTGCCAGCAGCTTACAACGGGGCCCTAATGAAAAACTGTTTTTT

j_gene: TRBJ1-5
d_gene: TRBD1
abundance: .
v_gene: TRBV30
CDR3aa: CAWSTGGLSNQPQHF
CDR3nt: TGTGCCTGGTCGACAGGGGGTCTTAGCAATCAGCCCCAGCATTTT

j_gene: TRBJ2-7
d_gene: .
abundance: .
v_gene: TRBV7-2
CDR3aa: CASKDRFASYEQYF
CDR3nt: TGTGCCAGCAAGGACCGGTTCGCATCCTACGAGCAGTACTTC

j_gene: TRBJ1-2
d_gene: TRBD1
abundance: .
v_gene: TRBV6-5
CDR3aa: CASRDREGYGYTF
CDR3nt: TGTGCCAGCAGGGACAGGGAAGGGTATGGCTACACCTTC

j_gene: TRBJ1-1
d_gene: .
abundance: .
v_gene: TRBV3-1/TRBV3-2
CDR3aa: CASSPGLLNTEAFF
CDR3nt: TGTGCCAGCAGCCCGGGACTCTTGAACACTGAAGCTTTCTTT

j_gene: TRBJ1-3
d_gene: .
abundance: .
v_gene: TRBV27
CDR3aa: CASSLSGDAGNTIYF
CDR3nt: TGTGCCAGCAGTTTATCAGGGGATGCTGGAAACACCATATATTTT

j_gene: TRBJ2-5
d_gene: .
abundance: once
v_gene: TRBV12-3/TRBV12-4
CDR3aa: CASSLMETQYF
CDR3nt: TGTGCCAGCAGTTTAATGGAGACCCAGTACTTC

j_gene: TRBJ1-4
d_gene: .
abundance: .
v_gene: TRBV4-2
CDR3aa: CASSPPREGHEKLFF
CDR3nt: TGTGCCAGCAGCCCTCCCCGGGAGGGGCATGAAAAACTGTTTTTT

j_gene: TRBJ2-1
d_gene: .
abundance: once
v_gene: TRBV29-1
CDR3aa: CSVSGVGYNEQFF
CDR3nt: TGCAGCGTTTCAGGTGTTGGGTACAATGAGCAGTTCTTC

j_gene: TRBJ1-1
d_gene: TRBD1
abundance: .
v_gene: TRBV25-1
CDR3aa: CASSESRGLNTEAFF
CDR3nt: TGTGCCAGCAGTGAATCGAGGGGGCTGAACACTGAAGCTTTCTTT

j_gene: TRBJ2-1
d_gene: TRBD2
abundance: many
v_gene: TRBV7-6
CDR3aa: CASSPYQRGLNYNEQFF
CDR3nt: TGTGCCAGCTCCCCATATCAGCGGGGGCTTAACTACAATGAGCAGTTCTTC

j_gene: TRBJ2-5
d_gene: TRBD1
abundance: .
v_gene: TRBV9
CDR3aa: CASSYTGGAETQYF
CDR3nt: TGTGCCAGCAGCTATACAGGGGGCGCAGAGACCCAGTACTTC

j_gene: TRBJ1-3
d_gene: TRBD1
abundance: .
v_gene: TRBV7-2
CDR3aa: CASSLDRGPGNTIYF
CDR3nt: TGTGCCAGCAGCTTAGACAGGGGGCCGGGAAACACCATATATTTT

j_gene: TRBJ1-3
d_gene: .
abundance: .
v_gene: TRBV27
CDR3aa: CASLENSGNTIYF
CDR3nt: TGTGCCAGTCTAGAGAACTCTGGAAACACCATATATTTT

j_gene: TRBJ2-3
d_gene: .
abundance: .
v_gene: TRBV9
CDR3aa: CASSVEGYQDTQYF
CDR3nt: TGTGCCAGCAGCGTAGAAGGGTATCAAGATACGCAGTATTTT

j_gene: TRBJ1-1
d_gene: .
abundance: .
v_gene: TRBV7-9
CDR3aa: CASSLVGALTFF
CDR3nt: TGTGCCAGCAGCTTAGTAGGTGCGTTGACTTTCTTT

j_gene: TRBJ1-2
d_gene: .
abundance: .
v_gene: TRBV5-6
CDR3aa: CASSASDSYILNYGYTF
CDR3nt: TGTGCCAGCAGCGCCTCGGACAGTTACATCCTTAACTATGGCTACACCTTC

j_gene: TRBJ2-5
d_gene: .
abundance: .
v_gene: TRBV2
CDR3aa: CASSYVYGETQYF
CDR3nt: TGTGCCAGCAGTTATGTCTATGGAGAGACCCAGTACTTC

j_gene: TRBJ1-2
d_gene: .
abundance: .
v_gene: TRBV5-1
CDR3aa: CASSLEAGLYGYTF
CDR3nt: TGCGCCAGCAGCTTAGAGGCGGGCCTCTATGGCTACACCTTC

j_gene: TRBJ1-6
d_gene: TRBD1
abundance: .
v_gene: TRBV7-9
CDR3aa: CASSPLKGQANNSPLHF
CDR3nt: TGTGCCAGCAGCCCACTTAAAGGACAGGCGAATAATTCACCCCTCCACTTT

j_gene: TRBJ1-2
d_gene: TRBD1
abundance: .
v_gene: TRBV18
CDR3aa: CASSLAEGAEGYTF
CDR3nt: TGTGCCAGCTCACTGGCGGAGGGGGCTGAAGGCTACACCTTC

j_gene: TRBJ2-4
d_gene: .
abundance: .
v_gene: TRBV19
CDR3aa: CASSIRQANIQYF
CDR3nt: TGTGCCAGTAGTATAAGACAGGCTAACATTCAGTACTTC

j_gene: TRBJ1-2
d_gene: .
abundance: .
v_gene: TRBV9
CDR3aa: CASSNNYGYTF
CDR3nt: TGTGCCAGCAGCAATAACTATGGCTACACCTTC